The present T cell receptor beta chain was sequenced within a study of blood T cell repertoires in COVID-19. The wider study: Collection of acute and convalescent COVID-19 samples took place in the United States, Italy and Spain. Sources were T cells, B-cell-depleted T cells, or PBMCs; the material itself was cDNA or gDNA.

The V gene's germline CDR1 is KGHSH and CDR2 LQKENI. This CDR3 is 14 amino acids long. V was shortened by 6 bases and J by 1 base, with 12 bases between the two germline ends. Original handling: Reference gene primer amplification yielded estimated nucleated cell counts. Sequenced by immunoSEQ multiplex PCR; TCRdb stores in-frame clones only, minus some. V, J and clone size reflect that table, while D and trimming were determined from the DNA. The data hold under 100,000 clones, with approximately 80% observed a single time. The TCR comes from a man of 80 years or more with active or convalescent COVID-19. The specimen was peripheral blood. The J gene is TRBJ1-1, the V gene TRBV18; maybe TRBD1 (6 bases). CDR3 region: CASSTAGENTEAFF. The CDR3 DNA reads TGTGCCAGCTCGACCGCAGGGGAGAACACTGAAGCTTTCTTT.